Below are 13 T cell receptor beta chains sequenced from a single sample in a study of cytomegalovirus exposure and HLA in healthy donors. The PCR used 60 Vbeta and 13 Jbeta primers. Sequencing was performed with immunoSEQ multiplex PCR; in TCRdb, only in-frame clones are kept and a portion is missing. This table has hundreds of thousands of clones, 70% to 90% appearing once. Sequenced input: PBMCs. The receptors come from a woman younger than 35 in good health and CMV-seronegative.

The gene calls are TRBV19 and TRBJ2-7, with TRBD1 matching over 9 bases. The CDR3 runs 15 residues. Germline V lookup: CDR1 LNHDA, CDR2 SQIVND (reference sequence). J lost 5 bases, V lost 5 bases, and 10 bases had no gene match. DNA of the CDR3: TGTGCCAGTAGTGCACAGACAGGGGGTCAAGACGAGCAGTACTTC. It yields the protein CASSAQTGGQDEQYF. Together with reference TRBV19 and TRBJ2-7, the CDR3 gives the full variable domain: DGGITQSPKYLFRKEGQNVTLSCEQNLNHDAMYWYRQDPGQGLRLIYYSQIVNDFQKGDIAEGYSVSREKKESFPLTVTSAQKNPTAFYLCASSAQTGGQDEQYFGPGTRLTVT.

This sequence joins TRBV7-3 and TRBJ2-3, with D perhaps matching TRBD1 (7 bases). The CDR3 sequence is 15 residues long. The V end lost 2 bases, the J end lost 3 bases, and 12 bases lay between the germline ends. CDR1 is SGHTA and CDR2 is FQGTGA in the germline V gene. The DNA of the CDR3 is TGTGCCAGCAGCTTAGGGGCAGGGGGGACAGATACGCAGTATTTT. Its translation: CASSLGAGGTDTQYF.

The rearrangement links TRBV7-8 to TRBJ2-7; possibly TRBD2 for D (5 bases). V was pared by 4 bases and J by 9 bases, with 22 bases between. CDR3 length: 15 amino acids. CDR1 is SGHVS, CDR2 FQNEAQ, per germline. CDR3 DNA sequence: TGTGCCAGCAGCTCGCTGTGGGCTAGCTCAGAGGTGCAGTACTTC. Its protein is CASSSLWASSEVQYF. Full variable domain (missing parts from reference TRBV7-8 and TRBJ2-7): GAGVSQSPRYKVAKRGQDVALRCDPISGHVSLFWYQQALGQGPEFLTYFQNEAQLDKSGLPSDRFFAERPEGSVSTLKIQRTQQEDSAVYLCASSSLWASSEVQYFGPGTRLTVT.

The gene calls are TRBV7-9 and TRBJ1-3, with D uncertain. The germline CDR1 and CDR2 sequences are SEHNR and FQNEAQ (reference sequence). Trimming stripped 5 bases from V and 3 bases from J, with 14 bases between. The CDR3 consists of 15 residues. In nucleotides, the CDR3 is TGTGCCAGCAGCCCCTTCGGGTCTATTGGAAACACCATATATTTT. Translated, it gives CASSPFGSIGNTIYF.

The chain employs TRBV7-9 and TRBJ2-3; 8 bases line up with TRBD2. The CDR3 consists of 14 residues. Germline V CDR1 and CDR2: SEHNR, FQNEAQ (reference sequence). The V and J ends lost 5 bases and 10 bases, in that order; junction bases with no gene match: 11. DNA of the CDR3: TGTGCCAGCAGCACACCCGTGACTAGCGATGCGCAGTATTTT. It encodes CASSTPVTSDAQYF.

The table lists this clone with a few counts. V usage is TRBV21-1 and J usage is TRBJ1-4; TRBD1 is the table's D call, not checked against the DNA. TRBV21-1 is classified as a pseudogene. The length of the CDR3 is 18 residues. CDR3 DNA sequence: TGTGCCATCCCACCCCCCCCTGGACAGGGGAAAGTTAATGAAAAACTGTTTTTT. Protein: CAIPPPPGQGKVNEKLFF.

The sample holds one count of this clone. This chain uses TRBV9 with TRBJ1-1; D perhaps matches TRBD1 (5 bases). Trimming cost V 3 bases and J 1 base, with 16 bases left between them. In germline, CDR1 is SGDLS, CDR2 YYNGEE. The CDR3 consists of 16 residues. The CDR3 here is CASSGPLGGENTEAFF. The CDR3 DNA reads TGTGCCAGCAGCGGACCACTAGGAGGGGAGAACACTGAAGCTTTCTTT.

This chain links TRBV7-9 with TRBJ1-1; tentatively, D is TRBD1 (5 bases). CDR3 size: 18 residues. Germline CDR1 SEHNR, CDR2 FQNEAQ (reference sequence). Trimming took 1 base from V and 4 from J, leaving 22 bases between them. The CDR3 region has the DNA TGTGCCAGCAGCTTAGAGACCCTCATACACCCGGGGGGCACTGAAGCTTTCTTT. Its translation is CASSLETLIHPGGTEAFF.

The V gene is TRBV6-5, the J gene TRBJ2-1, with 8 positions matching TRBD1. Trimming took 5 bases from V and 12 from J; bases not matched to a gene: 12. Germline assignment: CDR1 MNHEY and CDR2 SVGAGI. The CDR3 loop spans 14 amino acids. The CDR3 nucleotides are TGTGCCAGCAGTAGGGGAGACAGGGGTCGTGCGCAGTTCTTC. This translates into CASSRGDRGRAQFF.

The J gene is TRBJ1-6, the V gene TRBV18; D perhaps matches TRBD1 (5 bases). V was cut by 6 bases and J by 11 bases, with 17 bases left in between. The CDR3 totals 14 residues. CDR1 and CDR2 (germline): KGHSH, LQKENI. The CDR3 DNA sequence: TGTGCCAGCTCCCCTGAGGGTGGAGGGGCACCCCTCCACTTT. Its translation: CASSPEGGGAPLHF.

V usage is TRBV6-5 and J usage is TRBJ1-1; D is undetermined. Trimming took 2 bases from V and 10 from J, leaving 14 bases between them. CDR1 MNHEY and CDR2 SVGAGI come from the germline V gene. This CDR3 has 13 amino acids. The CDR3 nucleotides read TGTGCCAGCAGTTACGATACTGGGCTTAGAGCTTTCTTT. This translates into CASSYDTGLRAFF.

The chain has TRBV29-1 and TRBJ2-5, with D possibly being TRBD1 (6 bases). TRBJ2-7 matches the DNA end more closely, so the J call is doubtful. CDR3 size: 13 residues. Germline V gives CDR1 SQVTM, CDR2 ANQGSEA. The DNA for the CDR3 is TGCAGCGCATTACAGGGAAACTCCTACGAGCAGTACTTC. Protein product: CSALQGNSYEQYF.

The chain has TRBV19 and TRBJ1-2; D possibly corresponds to TRBD1 (5 bases). V lost 3 bases and J 6 bases, leaving 8 bases between the germline ends. Per germline, CDR1 LNHDA and CDR2 SQIVND (reference sequence). This CDR3 has 12 residues. CDR3 loop: CASSIGGDGYTF. In DNA, the CDR3 is TGTGCCAGTAGTATTGGGGGGGATGGCTACACCTTC. Based on the CDR3 plus reference TRBV19 and TRBJ1-2, the full variable domain is DGGITQSPKYLFRKEGQNVTLSCEQNLNHDAMYWYRQDPGQGLRLIYYSQIVNDFQKGDIAEGYSVSREKKESFPLTVTSAQKNPTAFYLCASSIGGDGYTFGSGTRLTVV.